The present T cell receptor beta chain was sequenced within a study of T cell responses to AZD1222 COVID-19 vaccine. Profiled with immunoSEQ multiplex PCR; TCRdb holds only in-frame clones, not every one. This sample has about 140,000 clones, with roughly 92% found just once. V was cut by 6 bases and J by 6 bases, with 9 bases left in between. CDR3 size: 11 residues. Germline V gene lookup returns CDR1 MNHEY and CDR2 SVGAGI. The TCR sequence derives from an adult who received the AZD1222 COVID-19 vaccine. The chain is built from TRBV6-5 and TRBJ2-7; TRBD2 is a possible D gene (5 bases). Sequences were derived from peripheral blood, sampled 28 days after the second AZD1222 dose. The CDR3 reads CASSPGIEQYF. CDR3 bases: TGTGCCAGCAGCCCCGGGATCGAGCAGTACTTC.